Each of the 26 T cell receptor beta chains below was sequenced from the same sample in a study of OX40 agonist ivuxolimab in advanced cancers. Measured with immunoSEQ multiplex PCR; TCRdb has only the in-frame clones, and not every one. The sample lists about 40,000 clones; 88% were seen once. The sample in question was CD4+ or CD8+ T cells sorted from blood, obtained in a trial of the OX40 agonist ivuxolimab. Receptors were obtained from an adult with an advanced solid tumor such as melanoma, head and neck, liver or kidney cancer.

This rearrangement joins TRBV19 to TRBJ2-1, with 8 bases aligning to TRBD2. This CDR3 spans 16 amino acids. Trimming cost V 3 bases and J 0 bases; bases outside gene matches: 4. CDR1 and CDR2 (germline): LNHDA, SQIVND (reference sequence). The CDR3 reads CASSIQGTSSYNEQFF. The CDR3 DNA is TGTGCCAGTAGTATTCAAGGGACTAGCTCCTACAATGAGCAGTTCTTC.

The rearrangement links TRBV10-2 to TRBJ2-1; 9 bases map to TRBD2. Per germline, CDR1 WSHSY and CDR2 SAAADI. V was clipped by 0 bases and J by 8 bases; unmatched bases: 20. CDR3 length equals 20 residues. This CDR3 is CASSESRASGIWGGLDEQFF. The DNA of the CDR3 is TGCGCCAGCAGTGAGTCGAGGGCTAGCGGGATTTGGGGAGGATTGGATGAGCAGTTCTTC.

The sample holds one count of this clone. V usage is TRBV6-4 and J usage is TRBJ2-7; D remains ambiguous. The CDR3 contains 13 residues. CDR1 and CDR2 from the germline V gene are MRHNA and SNTAGT. V was pared by 3 bases and J by 2 bases, with 8 bases between. Here the CDR3 reads CASSEGPTYEQYF. CDR3 nucleotides: TGTGCCAGCAGTGAAGGACCCACCTACGAGCAGTACTTC.

The chain links TRBV11-3 to TRBJ1-1; D unresolved. The germline gives CDR1 SGHNT, CDR2 YENEEA. The CDR3 is 12 amino acids. V lost 2 bases and J 7 bases, leaving 8 bases between the germline ends. CDR3 in DNA: TGTGCCAGCAGCTTAAGTGGAAGTGAAGCTTTCTTT. This gives the protein CASSLSGSEAFF.

The gene calls are TRBV7-9 and TRBJ2-1; a weak D match, TRBD2 (5 bases). The CDR3 is 16 amino acids. Trimming left V 1 base short and J 5 bases short, with 15 bases between. The germline CDR1 and CDR2 sequences are SEHNR and FQNEAQ (reference sequence). The DNA for the CDR3 is TGTGCCAGCAGCTTAGTAGAGGCTAGCTGGGACAATGAGCAGTTCTTC. This codes for CASSLVEASWDNEQFF.

The rearrangement links TRBV5-1 to TRBJ2-7, with D perhaps TRBD2 (6 bases). CDR1 is SGHRS and CDR2 is YFSETQ in the germline V gene. V lost 0 bases and J lost 7, with 14 bases in between. The CDR3 length is 14 residues. As DNA, the CDR3 is TGCGCCAGCAGCTTGGCTGGAGGGGCGAAAGAGCAGTACTTC. Translated, it gives CASSLAGGAKEQYF.

V is TRBV27 and J is TRBJ2-2, with 9 bases matching TRBD1. The germline gives CDR1 MNHEY, CDR2 SMNVEV (reference sequence). This CDR3 contains 16 residues. V lost 5 bases to trimming and J lost 5 bases; unmatched junction nucleotides: 9. The CDR3 spells CASSPQDRGPTGELFF. In DNA, the CDR3 is TGTGCCAGCAGTCCCCAGGACAGGGGACCGACCGGGGAGCTGTTTTTT.

In DNA, the CDR3 is TGTGCCAGCAGTGAGGGCGTTGGGGCCACCTACAATGAGCAGTTCTTC. As protein: CASSEGVGATYNEQFF. The V call is TRBV9, the J call TRBJ2-1; D is tentatively TRBD1 or TRBD2 (5 bases each). The V and J ends lost 5 bases and 2 bases respectively, with 17 bases between them. CDR1 is SGDLS, CDR2 YYNGEE, per germline. CDR3 length: 16 residues.

The chain employs TRBV6-6 and TRBJ1-4; TRBD1 matches 9 bases. This CDR3 is 15 amino acids long. Germline V gives CDR1 MNHNY, CDR2 SVGAGI (reference sequence). With 5 bases clipped from V and 7 bases from J, the junction kept 8 bases outside the gene matches. The CDR3 protein is CASSNRDRETEKLFF. Written as DNA, the CDR3 is TGTGCCAGCAGTAATCGGGACAGGGAAACTGAAAAACTGTTTTTT.

The gene calls are TRBV4-1 and TRBJ2-7; D is unclear. CDR1 and CDR2 (germline): MGHRA, YSYEKL. V was trimmed by 3 bases and J by 3 bases, leaving 9 bases between them. The CDR3 is 13 residues long. In DNA form, the CDR3 reads TGCGCCAGCAGCCACCCGGGCTACTACGAGCAGTACTTC. This codes for CASSHPGYYEQYF.

This chain connects TRBV30 to TRBJ2-1; 7 nucleotides line up with TRBD2. The CDR3 sequence is 11 residues long. The ends lost 4 bases at V and 7 bases at J; junction bases unmatched: 1. The V gene's germline CDR1 is GTSNPN and CDR2 SVGIG (reference sequence). CDR3 bases: TGTGCCTGGATGGGGGGGAATGAGCAGTTCTTC. It yields the protein CAWMGGNEQFF.

V is TRBV4-2 and J is TRBJ2-7, with TRBD1 matching 9 bases. The V gene's germline CDR1 is LGHNA and CDR2 YNFKEQ. This CDR3 is built from 17 residues. After removal of 2 bases from V and 4 bases from J, the junction contained 12 bases not matched to a gene. CDR3 coding DNA: TGTGCCAGCAGCCAAAAATACCCGGGACAGGGCTTTTACGAGCAGTACTTC. Its translation: CASSQKYPGQGFYEQYF.

The rearrangement uses TRBV30 and TRBJ1-4; no clear D gene. Germline V gene sequence: CDR1 GTSNPN, CDR2 SVGIG (reference sequence). The CDR3 is 13 residues long. The V end lost 2 bases, the J end lost 8 bases, and 12 bases lay between the germline ends. CDR3 sequence reads: CAWSTAVNEKLFF. The CDR3 DNA is TGTGCCTGGAGTACCGCCGTTAACGAAAAACTGTTTTTT.

V and J are TRBV11-3 and TRBJ2-2; no clear D. Trimming left V 8 bases short and J 5 bases short, with 9 bases between. The V gene's germline CDR1 is SGHNT and CDR2 YENEEA. The CDR3 has 12 residues. In DNA form, the CDR3 reads TGTGCCAGCGCCGGACGGACCGGGGAGCTGTTTTTT. Its translation is CASAGRTGELFF.

The CDR3 bases are TGTGCCAGCAGTTACAGAAGCTCCTACGAGCAGTACTTC. Translated: CASSYRSSYEQYF. The chain recombines TRBV6-5 with TRBJ2-7; no clear D gene. Germline CDR1 MNHEY, CDR2 SVGAGI. This CDR3 spans 13 amino acids. Trimming pared 2 bases from V and 0 bases from J, leaving 5 bases between.

The chain has TRBV19 and TRBJ2-1; D not resolved. The CDR3 runs 17 residues. Per the germline V gene, CDR1 is LNHDA and CDR2 is SQIVND (reference sequence). V dropped 1 base and J dropped 8 bases, with 21 bases sitting between them. CDR3 sequence: CASSIALLGRGRDEQFF. CDR3 DNA: TGTGCCAGTAGTATAGCGCTCTTGGGTCGAGGTCGCGATGAGCAGTTCTTC.

The chain uses TRBV10-3 and TRBJ2-7; D is unclear. This CDR3 has 13 amino acids. V lost 9 bases to trimming and J lost 2 bases, with 14 bases between them. The germline CDR1 and CDR2 sequences are ENHRY and SYGVKD. The CDR3 protein is CAIRGPSTYEQYF. In DNA form, the CDR3 reads TGTGCCATACGAGGTCCATCAACCTACGAGCAGTACTTC.

This chain joins TRBV27 and TRBJ2-1; 9 nucleotides match TRBD1. This CDR3 has 20 amino acids. CDR1 is MNHEY, CDR2 SMNVEV, per germline (reference sequence). Trimming took 2 bases from V and 1 from J; bases not matched to a gene: 15. The DNA of the CDR3 is TGTGCCAGCAGTTTACTCAACAGGGGGCGGACTGTCCAGTCCTACAATGAGCAGTTCTTC. It yields the protein CASSLLNRGRTVQSYNEQFF.

J is TRBJ1-1 and V is TRBV6-5; D unclear. This CDR3 has 14 residues. Per germline, CDR1 MNHEY and CDR2 SVGAGI. The ends were cut back, 5 bases at V and 2 bases at J, with 12 bases in the middle. The CDR3 here is CASSNGRTNTEAFF. CDR3 DNA: TGTGCCAGCAGTAACGGACGAACAAACACTGAAGCTTTCTTT.

The chain combines TRBV9 with TRBJ2-1; maybe TRBD1 (6 bases). Germline V CDR1 and CDR2: SGDLS, YYNGEE. The CDR3 covers 15 residues. V was shortened by 0 bases and J by 8 bases, with 15 bases between the two germline ends. In nucleotides, the CDR3 is TGTGCCAGCAGCGTAGAGGGGGTGGTACTCGATGAGCAGTTCTTC. Protein: CASSVEGVVLDEQFF.

This chain links TRBV2 with TRBJ2-3, with 10 bases aligning to TRBD2. The CDR3 is 17 amino acids. CDR1 is SNHLY and CDR2 is FYNNEI in the germline V gene. J was trimmed by 4 bases and V by 3 bases; bases with no gene match: 10. The CDR3 protein is CASSDGGGLASADTQYF. CDR3 DNA sequence: TGTGCCAGCAGTGACGGTGGGGGACTAGCGAGCGCAGATACGCAGTATTTT.

This chain joins TRBV16 and TRBJ2-2; possible D gene TRBD1, 6 bases. The CDR3 length is 18 residues. Trimming took off 0 bases at V and 0 bases at J, with 14 bases between the two ends. Germline V lookup: CDR1 KGHSY, CDR2 FQNENV. DNA of the CDR3: TGTGCCAGCAGCCAATCTGGCCCCAGGGGACCGAACACCGGGGAGCTGTTTTTT. Translating it yields CASSQSGPRGPNTGELFF.

The chain employs TRBV27 and TRBJ2-1, with a weak D call TRBD2 (5 bases). V was clipped by 2 bases and J by 0 bases, with 11 bases between them. The CDR3 runs to 16 residues. The V gene's germline CDR1 is MNHEY and CDR2 SMNVEV (reference sequence). As DNA, the CDR3 is TGTGCCAGCAGTTTAAGCGGCGGAAGCTCCTACAATGAGCAGTTCTTC. Protein product: CASSLSGGSSYNEQFF.

This clone was seen a few times. The V call is TRBV10-2, the J call TRBJ2-3, with D perhaps matching TRBD2 (5 bases). Trimming took off 8 bases at V and 1 base at J, with 10 bases between the two ends. Germline V gene data show CDR1 as WSHSY and CDR2 as SAAADI. The CDR3 is 13 residues long. The CDR3 DNA is TGCGCCAGCGGGAGCCCCGGCACAGATACGCAGTATTTT. Translated: CASGSPGTDTQYF.

The CDR3 is CASSPQQYNEQFF. The CDR3 nucleotides are TGTGCCAGCAGCCCCCAACAGTACAATGAGCAGTTCTTC. V and J are TRBV5-4 and TRBJ2-1; D gene unclear. This CDR3 comprises 13 residues. Trimming pared 4 bases from V and 4 bases from J, leaving 9 bases between. Germline V gives CDR1 SGHNT, CDR2 YYREEE (reference sequence). The whole variable domain, remainder taken from reference TRBV5-4 and TRBJ2-1, is ETGVTQSPTHLIKTRGQQVTLRCSSQSGHNTVSWYQQALGQGPQFIFQYYREEENGRGNFPPRFSGLQFPNYSSELNVNALELDDSALYLCASSPQQYNEQFFGPGTRLTVL.

CDR3 amino acids: CASSESTSGPQGEQYF. In DNA form, the CDR3 reads TGCGCCAGCAGTGAGTCTACTAGCGGGCCCCAAGGAGAGCAGTACTTC. The chain carries TRBV10-1 and TRBJ2-7, with TRBD2 matching 9 bases. This CDR3 region has 16 residues. Germline loops: CDR1 WNHNN, CDR2 SYGVQD (reference sequence). V trimming: 0 bases; J trimming: 7 bases; junction bases outside the gene matches: 10.